The rows below give T cell receptor beta chains drawn from one sample of a study of radiation and T cells in renal cell carcinoma. Generated by immunoSEQ multiplex PCR, the TCRdb table keeps only in-frame clones and is missing some. The sample lists 150,000 or so clones, around nine tenths occurring once. Sample: blood, taken from a patient whose treatment included radiotherapy and nephrectomy. The receptors were sampled from a woman aged 45-60 years with renal cell carcinoma. The CDR3 runs from the conserved cysteine through the conserved F or W. The D gene is left open where the match is weak. The listing skips clone size in some rows; elsewhere it reads once, few, many or a size class.

J | size | V | D | CDR3 | DNA
TRBJ1-1 | . | TRBV15 | . | CATSRDIGEATEAFF | TGTGCCACCAGCAGAGATATAGGGGAAGCCACTGAAGCTTTCTTT
TRBJ1-2 | . | TRBV6-1 | TRBD1 | CASSTDRGTGYTF | TGTGCCAGCAGTACCGACAGGGGAACGGGCTACACCTTC
TRBJ2-7 | . | TRBV4-3 | TRBD1 | CASSLQGDPYEQYF | TGCGCCAGCAGCCTTCAGGGGGATCCCTACGAGCAGTACTTC
TRBJ2-1 | once | TRBV7-3 | . | CASSLNGAQPNYNEQFF | TGTGCCAGCAGCTTAAACGGCGCACAGCCCAACTACAATGAGCAGTTCTTC
TRBJ1-6 | . | TRBV7-4 | TRBD1 | CASSGTHRDRKGNSPLHF | TGTGCCAGCAGCGGAACCCACCGGGACAGGAAGGGAAATTCACCCCTCCACTTT
TRBJ1-6 | . | TRBV4-1 | . | CASSQVGISPLHF | TGCGCCAGCAGCCAAGTAGGCATTTCACCCCTCCACTTT
TRBJ1-2 | . | TRBV2 | . | CASSPNYGYTF | TGTGCCAGCAGCCCCAACTATGGCTACACCTTC
TRBJ2-1 | . | TRBV29-1 | . | CSVDYDGSSYNEQFF | TGCAGCGTTGACTACGACGGGAGCTCCTACAATGAGCAGTTCTTC
TRBJ1-2 | once | TRBV5-6 | . | CASSLKEGIRGRGKYGYTF | TGTGCCAGCAGCTTAAAGGAAGGAATAAGGGGGAGGGGTAAGTATGGCTACACCTTC
TRBJ1-2 | . | TRBV10-3 | . | CAISEGALTNYGYTF | TGTGCCATCAGTGAGGGGGCCTTAACTAACTATGGCTACACCTTC
TRBJ2-3 | . | TRBV4-1 | . | CASSQFLSFGLAKGTDTQYF | TGCGCCAGCAGCCAATTTCTCTCCTTCGGACTGGCTAAGGGCACAGATACGCAGTATTTT
TRBJ2-6 | . | TRBV5-5 | . | CASSLWQAGANVLTF | TGTGCCAGCAGCTTGTGGCAAGCAGGGGCCAACGTCCTGACTTTC
TRBJ2-1 | . | TRBV15 | . | CATSRGREPYYNEQFF | TGTGCCACCAGCAGGGGTCGGGAACCCTACTACAATGAGCAGTTCTTC
TRBJ1-6 | . | TRBV2 | . | CASSSDSRSYNSPLHF | TGTGCCAGCAGTTCGGACAGCCGCTCCTATAATTCACCCCTCCACTTT
TRBJ2-3 | . | TRBV5-6 | TRBD1 | CASSSDRGLVDTQYF | TGTGCCAGCAGTTCGGACAGGGGGCTTGTAGATACGCAGTATTTT
TRBJ2-1 | . | TRBV7-9 | . | CASSFYTAYNEQFF | TGTGCCAGCAGCTTTTACACAGCCTACAATGAGCAGTTCTTC
TRBJ2-5 | . | TRBV7-8 | . | CASSLDYFQETQYF | TGTGCCAGCAGCTTGGACTATTTCCAAGAGACCCAGTACTTC
TRBJ2-5 | . | TRBV10-1 | TRBD2 | CASSRVPGGSQETQYF | TGCGCCAGCAGTAGAGTCCCCGGGGGGTCCCAAGAGACCCAGTACTTC
TRBJ1-4 | . | TRBV2 | . | CASTARTASEKLFF | TGTGCCAGCACCGCCCGGACAGCCTCAGAAAAACTGTTTTTT
TRBJ2-7 | once | TRBV28 | . | CASSLAGFPYEQYF | TGTGCCAGCAGTTTGGCGGGTTTTCCCTACGAGCAGTACTTC
TRBJ2-7 | . | TRBV25-1 | . | CASSDPQYEQYF | TGTGCCAGCAGTGATCCCCAGTACGAGCAGTACTTC
TRBJ1-2 | . | TRBV5-1 | . | CASSFYSSGGYTF | TGCGCCAGCAGCTTCTATTCGAGTGGAGGCTACACCTTC
TRBJ2-5 | once | TRBV7-2 | . | CASSLGLIGETQYF | TGTGCCAGCAGCTTGGGTCTGATAGGGGAGACCCAGTACTTC
TRBJ1-3 | . | TRBV5-4 | . | CASSADPGAGNTIYF | TGTGCCAGCAGCGCCGATCCAGGGGCTGGAAACACCATATATTTT
TRBJ1-2 | few | TRBV14 | . | CASSQDPRAAYGYTF | TGTGCCAGCAGCCAAGATCCAAGGGCGGCCTATGGCTACACCTTC
TRBJ1-2 | . | TRBV9 | TRBD1 | CASSSSPGTGSGYTF | TGTGCCAGCAGCTCTAGTCCCGGGACAGGGTCCGGCTACACCTTC
TRBJ2-7 | . | TRBV7-3 | TRBD1 | CASSQTGVGEQYF | TGTGCCAGCAGCCAGACAGGGGTGGGCGAGCAGTACTTC
TRBJ1-1 | . | TRBV7-9 | . | CASSLGVGRNTEAFF | TGTGCCAGCAGCTTAGGGGTCGGGAGGAACACTGAAGCTTTCTTT
TRBJ1-1 | . | TRBV18 | . | CASSPGQKMEAFF | TGTGCCAGCTCACCGGGACAAAAAATGGAAGCTTTCTTT
TRBJ2-5 | . | TRBV7-2 | TRBD1 | CASSSGQGGETQYF | TGTGCCAGCAGCTCTGGACAGGGAGGAGAGACCCAGTACTTC
TRBJ1-4 | . | TRBV5-1 | . | CASSLEVVGAGEKLFF | TGCGCCAGCAGCTTGGAGGTGGTAGGGGCCGGTGAAAAACTGTTTTTT